This TCR beta chain was profiled in a study of blood T cell repertoires in COVID-19. Study details: The analysed material was cDNA or gDNA that came from T cells, B-cell-depleted T cells, or PBMCs.

Participants' own reports of clinical history determined their cohort assignment. Only in-frame clones appear in the TCRdb table, and some are missing; sequencing was by immunoSEQ multiplex PCR. Of 300,000 to 350,000 clones listed, 70% to 90% are singletons. Per the germline V gene, CDR1 is SGHAT and CDR2 is FQNNGV. Trimming took 7 bases from V and 4 from J; bases not matched to a gene: 9. The CDR3 sequence is 14 residues long. The count of this clone is one. This receptor was obtained from a man under 40 who had recovered from COVID-19. V is TRBV11-2 and J is TRBJ1-2; 7 nucleotides align to TRBD1. The sample was PBMCs or T cells enriched from blood (not recorded which). CDR3 sequence: CASTPGQGGYGYTF. CDR3 coding DNA: TGTGCCAGCACCCCAGGGCAGGGGGGCTATGGCTACACCTTC. The full variable domain, rest sourced from reference TRBV11-2 and TRBJ1-2, is EAGVAQSPRYKIIEKRQSVAFWCNPISGHATLYWYQQILGQGPKLLIQFQNNGVVDDSQLPKDRFSAERLKGVDSTLKIQPAKLEDSAVYLCASTPGQGGYGYTFGSGTRLTVV.